This TCR beta chain was profiled in a study of T cells after yellow fever vaccination (dated by TCRdb to between 2018 and 2021). With respect to the entire study: Libraries from fractions with low cell numbers were prepared with the SMART-Seq v4 Ultra Low Input RNA kit. Two healthy male donors, one aged 18 to 29 and one aged 30 to 40 years, made up the cohort. To track T-cell clones before and after primary and booster YFV17D yellow fever vaccination, bulk TCR alpha and beta repertoires were sequenced longitudinally. Blood was collected at multiple timepoints before and after primary and secondary immunization, and bulk PBMC replicates and cell subsets were isolated. What the research found in general, with its limitations: Because abundant contaminating clonotypes from the bulk population could be contained in FACS-sorted repertoires, computational filtering was required. The study included only a couple of donors, which limits how far the findings can be generalized. Compared with the primary T-cell response, the secondary T-cell response was weaker but faster, peaking on day 5 rather than day 15. After the booster, most of the clones that had expanded following primary vaccination were detected again (roughly 96% of CD4 and 85% to 90% of CD8), which suggests that memory was broadly maintained. A small fraction of clonotypes appeared in both the CD4 and CD8 compartments, likely as a result of convergent recombination.

Taken from the germline V gene (reference sequence), the CDR1 and CDR2 loops are DFQATT and SNEGSKA. V and J are truncated by 2 bases and 1 base respectively, leaving an intervening sequence of 14 bases. The CDR3 spans 15 residues, from the cysteine through the phenylalanine. Only the CDR3 DNA stays, 45 bases, in frame from base 1. This clonotype came up a few times. No antigen is known for it. There are no base qualities to consult, and no much larger clone falls within one base. Taken with the paper, the label for treatment or condition translates to: live attenuated yellow fever vaccine strain. At every blood-draw timepoint, two biological replicates of bulk PBMCs were collected. PBMCs were isolated from peripheral blood using a standard Ficoll-Paque protocol. RNA was extracted with TriZol from bulk PBMCs, CD4 and CD8 fractions, and dextramer-positive and dextramer-negative fractions. TCR cDNA was synthesized by 5'RACE template switching, through which a universal primer site and unique molecular identifiers were introduced. Priming of cDNA synthesis was performed from both the TCR alpha and TCR beta constant segments. Libraries were amplified in two PCR steps, with sample barcodes and sequencing adapters added in the second step. Sequencing of libraries was done on Illumina HiSeq 2500 (2x100 bp) or NovaSeq (2x150 bp). For the original study's pipeline: MIGEC was used to demultiplex reads and collapse the reads into UMI consensus sequences, and MiXCR was used for V(D)J alignment. Vaccine-responding clonotypes were identified with edgeR using replicate PBMC samples, with FDR below 0.01 and a log2 fold change above 5 up to day 15 being required. Each bulk clonotype was labeled CD4 or CD8 based on which sequenced repertoire, CD4 or CD8, contained the clonotype at higher abundance. TCRdb trimmed the raw reads at Q25, called clones with MiXCR and kept productive beta chains. Rows matching on CDR3 protein sequence are summarized as one entry with the most common DNA and genes. The V and J calls follow TCRdb's processing rather than the paper's. Within this sample are approximately 300,000 distinct CDR3 sequences, with about 8.7% of them counted one time only. The ten largest account for roughly 18% of the sample.

The chain is assembled from TRBV20-1 and TRBJ1-1, with the D gene uncertain. This TCR derives from a man younger than 30 who received the YFV17D yellow fever vaccine. Specimen: PBMCs, collected on the day of the first yellow fever vaccination. For the CDR3, the sequence is CSARSLWAGNTEAFF. The nucleotide sequence reads TGCAGTGCTAGAAGTCTTTGGGCTGGGAACACTGAAGCTTTCTTT.